The T cell receptor (beta chain) under discussion was sequenced for a study of long-term antiretroviral therapy in people with HIV. Study-wide results and caveats: CDR3 length ranges were narrower in HIV repertoires than in controls. Regardless of time point, clones expanded before ART dominated the repertoire. Diversity went up after ART and still fell short of transplant donor controls.

Remarks on this clone: Antigen unknown.

Trimming took off 3 bases at V and 1 base at J, with 9 bases between the two ends. Germline V gene lookup returns CDR1 MNHEY and CDR2 SMNVEV (reference sequence). CDR3 length: 15 amino acids. Researchers report immunoSEQ v3.0 was run at survey level. Sequencing was performed with immunoSEQ multiplex PCR; in TCRdb, only in-frame clones are kept and a portion is missing. The sample records about 22,000 clones, around 84% being singletons. The study used samples holding 1-10 million cryopreserved PBMC before DNA extraction. This TCR was recovered from a man aged 55-75 years with HIV. Specimen: unsorted PBMCs, collected 1.3 years after starting antiretroviral therapy. V is TRBV27 and J is TRBJ2-2, with D possibly being TRBD2 (5 bases). DNA for the CDR3: TGTGCCAGCAGTTTGAGAGGGATGAACACCGGGGAGCTGTTTTTT. Amino acids: CASSLRGMNTGELFF.